The next 30 T cell receptor beta chains were all read from a single sample in a study of T cell repertoires in cytomegalovirus infection. TCRdb recomputed calls from the reads with MiXCR, one row per CDR3 protein. The sample lists more than 400,000 distinct CDR3 sequences, less than 30% occurring once. Sequencing was done on a sample of PBMCs. These receptors originate from a human donor in good health (CMV status not recorded). Some clones in this sample may be carry-over from other donors' samples.

The J gene is TRBJ1-4, the V gene TRBV27, with a tentative D call TRBD1 (6 bases). The length of the CDR3 is 15 residues. V gave up 5 bases and J gave up 5 bases, with 15 bases separating them. Germline CDR1 is MNHEY and CDR2 is SMNVEV (reference sequence). CDR3: CASSPVRGPNEKLFF. In DNA form, the CDR3 reads TGTGCCAGCAGTCCAGTCAGGGGCCCAAATGAAAAACTGTTTTTT.

This clonotype showed up many times. The V call is TRBV5-6, the J call TRBJ2-7; TRBD1 aligns across 8 bases. V was clipped by 3 bases and J by 2 bases; unmatched bases: 4. Germline V gene lookup returns CDR1 SGHDT and CDR2 YYEEEE. The CDR3 totals 14 residues. CDR3 sequence (DNA): TGTGCCAGCAGCTGGGGACAGGAAACCTACGAGCAGTACTTC. Amino acid sequence: CASSWGQETYEQYF.

The chain employs TRBV5-1 and TRBJ1-6, with TRBD1 matching 9 bases. The CDR3 is 12 residues long. The V segment lost 5 bases and the J segment 14 bases; nucleotides outside the gene matches: 5. Germline CDR1 SGHRS, CDR2 YFSETQ. CDR3 residues: CASSGQGSALHF. The CDR3 nucleotides read TGCGCCAGCAGTGGACAGGGGTCGGCCCTCCACTTT.

In this sample, this clonotype turned up many times. The chain recombines TRBV7-9 with TRBJ2-1, with D unclear. Germline loops: CDR1 SEHNR, CDR2 FQNEAQ (reference sequence). Trimming stripped 5 bases from V and 1 base from J, with 9 bases between. The CDR3 totals 14 residues. CDR3 region: CASSVSGSYNEQFF. The DNA for the CDR3 is TGTGCCAGCAGCGTTAGTGGATCCTACAATGAGCAGTTCTTC.

CDR3 sequence: CASRRLAGVNEQFF. CDR3 bases: TGTGCCAGCAGAAGACTAGCGGGAGTGAATGAGCAGTTCTTC. This chain links TRBV2 with TRBJ2-1, with 12 nucleotides matching TRBD2. This CDR3 contains 14 residues. After removal of 6 bases from V and 7 bases from J, the junction contained 4 bases not matched to a gene. CDR1 is SNHLY, CDR2 FYNNEI, per germline.

The rearrangement links TRBV6-1 to TRBJ2-2, with a possible D match to TRBD2 (5 bases). This CDR3 spans 15 amino acids. CDR1 is MNHNS and CDR2 is SASEGT in the germline V gene. V dropped 8 bases and J dropped 9 bases, with 22 bases sitting between them. The CDR3 sequence: CASGAGPGALRELFF. CDR3 nucleotides: TGTGCCAGCGGCGCGGGTCCGGGCGCCTTGCGGGAGCTGTTTTTT.

This clonotype was seen more than once but under ten times. The chain links TRBV6-2 or TRBV6-3 to TRBJ2-1, with TRBD2 as a possible D gene (6 bases). CDR3 length: 14 residues. V was pared by 2 bases and J by 6 bases, with 11 bases between. Germline V CDR1 and CDR2: MNHEY, SVGEGT. CDR3 sequence reads: CASSYPTTSNEQFF. The DNA for the CDR3 is TGTGCCAGCAGTTACCCGACGACTAGCAATGAGCAGTTCTTC.

The chain links TRBV4-1 to TRBJ1-1; a possible D gene is TRBD1 (5 bases). The length of the CDR3 is 16 residues. Trimming removed 0 bases at V and 0 bases at J, with 11 bases between. Germline CDR1 MGHRA, CDR2 YSYEKL. The CDR3 coding sequence is TGCGCCAGCAGCCAAGAGTTGACAGTTATGAACACTGAAGCTTTCTTT. Its translation: CASSQELTVMNTEAFF.

Here the CDR3 DNA reads TGTGCCAGCAGTTTAGCGGGGGGCGCTTCTGACAATCAGCCCCAGCATTTT. Translation gives CASSLAGGASDNQPQHF. This sequence joins TRBV12-3 or TRBV12-4 and TRBJ1-5; perhaps TRBD1 as D (6 bases). The V end was cut by 0 bases, the J end by 3 bases, with 15 bases between. CDR3 size: 17 residues.

The table lists this clonotype with many counts. The CDR3, as DNA: TGTGCCAGCAGCGTGGGACAGGGTGTTCGCGAGCAGTACTTC. Protein sequence: CASSVGQGVREQYF. This chain links TRBV7-2 with TRBJ2-7; TRBD1 matches 9 bases. From germline, CDR1 is SGHTA and CDR2 FQGNSA. The CDR3 has 14 residues. Trimming took 5 bases from V and 6 from J; bases not matched to a gene: 8.

The CDR3 DNA reads as TGCAGCGTTGAAATCACTAGCGGGAGCGAGCAGTACGTC. It specifies CSVEITSGSEQYV. The gene calls are TRBV29-1 and TRBJ2-7, with TRBD2 matching 11 bases. Germline V lookup: CDR1 SQVTM, CDR2 ANQGSEA. The CDR3 length is 13 residues. V was pared by 2 bases and J by 6 bases, with 3 bases of the junction left unmatched.

This clonotype was counted ten times or more. This rearrangement joins TRBV12-3 or TRBV12-4 to TRBJ2-5; 11 bases align to TRBD2. The CDR3 consists of 14 residues. V lost 6 bases and J lost 5; bases outside the gene matches: 5. CDR3 sequence (DNA): TGTGCCAGCAGCCGGACTAGCGGGCATGAGACCCAGTACTTC. It is translated as CASSRTSGHETQYF.

In this sample, this clonotype turned up a few times. The rearrangement uses TRBV2 and TRBJ2-5; D remains unclear. CDR3 length: 11 residues. Germline loops: CDR1 SNHLY, CDR2 FYNNEI. Trimming took 7 bases from V and 5 from J, leaving 8 bases between them. The CDR3 nucleotides are TGTGCCAGCACAGTCGCGGAGACCCAGTACTTC. It is translated as CASTVAETQYF. Looking up the rest from reference TRBV2 and TRBJ2-5 gives the full variable domain: EPEVTQTPSHQVTQMGQEVILRCVPISNHLYFYWYRQILGQKVEFLVSFYNNEISEKSEIFDDQFSVERPDGSNFTLKIRSTKLEDSAMYFCASTVAETQYFGPGTRLLVL.

The V call is TRBV7-9, the J call TRBJ1-6; a weak D match, TRBD1 (5 bases). The CDR3 is 17 residues long. V lost 5 bases and J 5 bases, leaving 19 bases between the germline ends. The germline V gene encodes CDR1 SEHNR and CDR2 FQNEAQ (reference sequence). The CDR3 here is CASSLVTGASHNSPLHF. CDR3 nucleotide sequence: TGTGCCAGCAGCCTGGTGACTGGGGCAAGTCATAATTCACCCCTCCACTTT.

This clonotype has at least ten counts. The chain employs TRBV7-9 and TRBJ2-7; a weak D match, TRBD1 (5 bases). CDR1 SEHNR and CDR2 FQNEAQ come from the germline V gene (reference sequence). V was cut by 1 base and J by 2 bases, with 6 bases left in between. The CDR3 runs 13 residues. This chain's CDR3 is CASSLGQPYEQYF. The CDR3 bases are TGTGCCAGCAGCTTAGGACAGCCCTACGAGCAGTACTTC.

J is TRBJ2-5 and V is TRBV29-1, with a tentative D call TRBD2 (6 bases). V lost 4 bases and J lost 5, with 14 bases in between. The CDR3 totals 13 residues. Germline V gene lookup returns CDR1 SQVTM and CDR2 ANQGSEA. The CDR3 here is CSVAVGGVETQYF. The CDR3 DNA sequence: TGCAGCGTTGCGGTGGGAGGAGTGGAGACCCAGTACTTC.

The chain combines TRBV19 with TRBJ1-2; D not certain. The CDR3 length is 11 residues. V was shortened by 5 bases and J by 8 bases, with 9 bases between the two germline ends. Germline V gene lookup returns CDR1 LNHDA and CDR2 SQIVND (reference sequence). In nucleotides, the CDR3 is TGTGCCAGTAGTGCGGACCGGGGCTACACCTTC. It translates to CASSADRGYTF.

This clonotype was seen ten or more times. The chain uses TRBV7-9 and TRBJ2-1, with TRBD1 matching 9 bases. CDR1 and CDR2 from the germline V gene are SEHNR and FQNEAQ (reference sequence). The CDR3 is 14 amino acids. After removal of 6 bases from V and 4 bases from J, the junction contained 4 bases not matched to a gene. The CDR3 loop is CASSGTGTYNEQFF. CDR3 nucleotides: TGTGCCAGCAGTGGGACAGGGACATACAATGAGCAGTTCTTC.

There are a few counts of this clonotype. This chain joins TRBV6-2 or TRBV6-3 and TRBJ1-1; TRBD1 is a possible D gene (6 bases). CDR1 is MNHEY and CDR2 is SVGEGT in the germline V gene. The CDR3 has 15 residues. V was cut by 6 bases and J by 0 bases, with 14 bases left in between. The CDR3 spells CASRQLTGMNTEAFF. CDR3 nucleotides: TGTGCCAGCAGGCAACTGACAGGAATGAACACTGAAGCTTTCTTT.

This clonotype appeared a single time. The gene calls are TRBV20-1 and TRBJ1-6; D uncertain. The V gene lost 6 bases and the J gene lost 7 bases, with 13 bases spanning the gap. Germline CDR1 is DFQATT and CDR2 is SNEGSKA (reference sequence). The CDR3 spans 13 residues. CDR3 in amino acids: CSATRTVNSPLHF. DNA of the CDR3: TGCAGTGCAACAAGGACGGTGAATTCACCCCTCCACTTT.

J is TRBJ2-3 and V is TRBV20-1; 13 nucleotides match TRBD2. Germline V gene lookup returns CDR1 DFQATT and CDR2 SNEGSKA (reference sequence). This CDR3 is built from 16 residues. With V trimmed by 5 bases and J by 4 bases, 9 bases remained unmatched. CDR3 bases: TGCAGTGCTCGGACTAGCGGGAGTCTTCCCTCAGATACGCAGTATTTT. Its protein product is CSARTSGSLPSDTQYF.

This clonotype showed up many times. The V gene is TRBV7-6, the J gene TRBJ1-5, with D perhaps matching TRBD1 (5 bases). V was clipped by 1 base and J by 3 bases, with 10 bases between them. The CDR3 covers 15 residues. Germline V gene data show CDR1 as SGHVS and CDR2 as FNYEAQ. The CDR3 bases are TGTGCCAGCAGCTTAGTCGCAGGGTCCAATCAGCCCCAGCATTTT. Amino acid sequence: CASSLVAGSNQPQHF.

This chain links TRBV7-8 with TRBJ2-1; 10 positions agree with TRBD2. Germline V gene lookup returns CDR1 SGHVS and CDR2 FQNEAQ. This CDR3 contains 15 residues. Trimming at V came to 5 bases and at J to 4 bases, leaving 5 bases not matched to a gene. The chain's CDR3 is CASSGRTSGYNEQFF. In DNA form, the CDR3 reads TGTGCCAGCAGCGGACGGACTAGCGGATACAATGAGCAGTTCTTC.

This clonotype has more than one count but fewer than ten. The chain joins TRBV28 to TRBJ2-1; 8 bases are a match to TRBD2. Per the germline V gene, CDR1 is MDHEN and CDR2 is SYDVKM. The CDR3 totals 15 residues. Unmatched junction bases numbered 5, after V lost 6 bases and J lost 1 base. The CDR3 protein is CASRSGSNSYNEQFF. For the CDR3, the DNA is TGTGCCAGCAGAAGCGGGAGTAATTCCTACAATGAGCAGTTCTTC.

This clonotype was counted ten times or more. The rearrangement joins TRBV7-8 to TRBJ2-7; D is perhaps TRBD2 (6 bases). The CDR3 is made up of 15 amino acids. Germline V gene lookup returns CDR1 SGHVS and CDR2 FQNEAQ. Trimming pared 5 bases from V and 6 bases from J, leaving 20 bases between. CDR3 nucleotides: TGTGCCAGCAGCCCCCTGCAGGGACTTCGTGTCGAGCAGTACGTC. It encodes CASSPLQGLRVEQYV.

This clonotype was seen ten or more times. Its ends do not fully match the called genes, so a read error is possible. CDR3 nucleotides: TGTGCCAGCAGCCCCCGCACAGACAGACATGACTTC. This sequence encodes CASSPRTDRHDF. The rearrangement uses TRBV7-2 and TRBJ1-2; D perhaps matches TRBD1 (5 bases). This CDR3 is built from 12 residues. The germline V gene encodes CDR1 SGHTA and CDR2 FQGNSA.

The table lists this clonotype with many counts. The chain combines TRBV7-2 with TRBJ2-1; a possible D gene is TRBD2 (5 bases). The CDR3 runs to 15 residues. The V end was cut by 5 bases, the J end by 2 bases, with 13 bases between. CDR1 and CDR2 from the germline V gene are SGHTA and FQGNSA. The CDR3 sequence is CASSPLREPYNEQFF. CDR3 nucleotides: TGTGCCAGCAGCCCCCTGAGGGAGCCCTACAATGAGCAGTTCTTC.

V and J are TRBV20-1 and TRBJ2-5; 10 nucleotides agree with TRBD2. Germline V lookup: CDR1 DFQATT, CDR2 SNEGSKA (reference sequence). The V segment lost 1 base and the J segment 4 bases; nucleotides outside the gene matches: 6. The CDR3 totals 15 residues. The CDR3 DNA is TGCAGTGCTAGAGTCCTAGCGGGAGTGCGAGAGACCCAGTACTTC. Its translation: CSARVLAGVRETQYF.

The chain combines TRBV12-3 or TRBV12-4 with TRBJ2-1; D unclear. The germline V and J ends were trimmed by 1 base and 4 bases, with 11 bases remaining between them. The CDR3 loop spans 15 amino acids. The DNA for the CDR3 is TGTGCCAGCAGTTTAGAGTTTAGGAAATACAATGAGCAGTTCTTC. Protein: CASSLEFRKYNEQFF.

Regarding this clonotype: Because it lacks the conserved phenylalanine or tryptophan at the end, this CDR3 is likely a read error. The gene calls are TRBV19 and TRBJ1-1; D gene unclear. The CDR3 totals 14 residues. Trimming took off 1 base at V and 0 bases at J, with 6 bases between the two ends. Germline loops: CDR1 LNHDA, CDR2 SQIVND (reference sequence). CDR3 sequence reads: CASSIGGVNTEAFS. The CDR3 coding sequence is TGTGCCAGTAGTATAGGGGGAGTGAACACTGAAGCTTTCTCT.